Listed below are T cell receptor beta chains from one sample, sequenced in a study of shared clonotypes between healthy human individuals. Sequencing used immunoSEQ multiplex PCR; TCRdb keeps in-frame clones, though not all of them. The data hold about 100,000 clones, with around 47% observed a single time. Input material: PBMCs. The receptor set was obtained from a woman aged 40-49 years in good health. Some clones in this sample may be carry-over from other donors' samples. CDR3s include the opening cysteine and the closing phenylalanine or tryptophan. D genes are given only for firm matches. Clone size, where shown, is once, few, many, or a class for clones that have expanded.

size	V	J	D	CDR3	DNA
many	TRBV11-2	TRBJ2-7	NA	CASSPWGSFSSYEQYF	TGTGCCAGCAGCCCCTGGGGTAGCTTCAGCTCCTACGAGCAGTACTTC
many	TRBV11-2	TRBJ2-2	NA	CASSLVRRATNTGELFF	TGTGCCAGCAGCTTAGTTAGGCGAGCGACGAACACCGGGGAGCTGTTTTTT
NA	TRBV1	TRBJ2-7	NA	CTSSPLCDPYEQYF	TGCACCAGCAGCCCCCTCTGTGATCCCTACGAGCAGTACTTC
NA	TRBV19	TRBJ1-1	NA	CASSLGKGGGNTEAFF	TGTGCCAGTAGTCTTGGGAAGGGCGGGGGGAACACTGAAGCTTTCTTT
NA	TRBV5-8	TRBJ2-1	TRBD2	CASSLTSGTGYEQFF	TGTGCCAGCAGCCTGACTAGCGGGACAGGCTATGAGCAGTTCTTC
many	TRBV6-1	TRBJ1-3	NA	CASRTSSGNTIYF	TGTGCCAGCAGGACGAGTTCTGGAAACACCATATATTTT
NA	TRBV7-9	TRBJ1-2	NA	CASSPGDFWGYTF	TGTGCCAGCAGCCCAGGGGACTTTTGGGGCTACACCTTC
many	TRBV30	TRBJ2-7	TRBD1	CAWSSGTGAYEQYF	TGTGCCTGGAGTTCCGGGACAGGGGCCTACGAGCAGTACTTC
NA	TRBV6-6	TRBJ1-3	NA	CASSRRTSGNTIYF	TGTGCCAGCAGCCGCCGGACATCTGGAAACACCATATATTTT
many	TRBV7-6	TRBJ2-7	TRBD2	CASSTRTSGRYEQYF	TGTGCCAGCAGCACCCGGACTAGCGGGAGATACGAGCAGTACTTC
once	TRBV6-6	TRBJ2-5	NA	CASSRGFEGETQYF	TGTGCCAGCAGCCGGGGCTTTGAGGGAGAGACCCAGTACTTC
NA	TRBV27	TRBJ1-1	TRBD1	CASSWDRNTEAFF	TGTGCCAGCAGTTGGGACAGGAACACTGAAGCTTTCTTT
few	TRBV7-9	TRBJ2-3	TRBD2	CASSSGLAGNRDTQYF	TGTGCCAGCAGCTCGGGACTAGCGGGAAACCGTGATACGCAGTATTTT
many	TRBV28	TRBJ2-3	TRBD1	CASSSFTGGADTQYF	TGTGCCAGCAGTTCATTCACAGGGGGCGCAGATACGCAGTATTTT
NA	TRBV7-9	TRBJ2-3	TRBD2	CASSPPGTRSTDTQYF	TGTGCCAGCAGCCCCCCCGGGACTAGGAGCACAGATACGCAGTATTTT
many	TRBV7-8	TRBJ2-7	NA	CASSLGTSHEQYF	TGTGCCAGCAGCTTAGGGACTTCCCACGAGCAGTACTTC
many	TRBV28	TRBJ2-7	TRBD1	CASSLTGESYEQYF	TGTGCCAGCAGTTTGACAGGGGAATCCTACGAGCAGTACTTC
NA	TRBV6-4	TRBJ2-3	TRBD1	CASSDSTGDADTQYF	TGTGCCAGCAGTGACTCGACAGGGGACGCAGATACGCAGTATTTT
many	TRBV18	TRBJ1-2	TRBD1	CASSPPGDRGYGYTF	TGTGCCAGCTCACCACCGGGGGACAGGGGCTATGGCTACACCTTC
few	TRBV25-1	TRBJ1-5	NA	CASRDGDQPQHF	TGTGCCAGCAGAGACGGGGACCAGCCCCAGCATTTT
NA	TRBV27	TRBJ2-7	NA	CASSLQGGRSYEQYF	TGTGCCAGCAGTTTACAGGGGGGCCGCTCCTACGAGCAGTACTTC
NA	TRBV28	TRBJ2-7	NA	CATRPRLHEQYF	TGTGCCACCCGCCCCCGACTCCACGAGCAGTACTTC
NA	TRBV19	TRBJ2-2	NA	CASSMNTGELFF	TGTGCCAGTAGTATGAACACCGGGGAGCTGTTTTTT
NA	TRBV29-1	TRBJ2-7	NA	CSVSGVSNEQYF	TGCAGCGTCAGTGGGGTTTCCAACGAGCAGTACTTC
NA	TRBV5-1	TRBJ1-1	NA	CASSPSRGRVDTEAFF	TGCGCCAGCAGCCCATCCCGAGGCAGGGTGGACACTGAAGCTTTCTTT
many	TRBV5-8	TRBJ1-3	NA	CASSVTYSGNTIYF	TGTGCCAGCAGTGTGACTTATTCTGGAAACACCATATATTTT
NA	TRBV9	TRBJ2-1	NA	CASSVDPSNEQFF	TGTGCCAGCAGCGTAGACCCAAGCAATGAGCAGTTCTTC
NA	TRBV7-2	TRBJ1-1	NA	CASSIIGDTEAFF	TGTGCCAGCAGCATTATTGGTGACACTGAAGCTTTCTTT
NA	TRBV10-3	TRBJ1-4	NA	CAISDSWDGKLFF	TGTGCCATCAGTGATTCGTGGGACGGTAAACTGTTTTTT
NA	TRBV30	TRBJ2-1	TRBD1	CAWSFRDRDYNEQFF	TGTGCCTGGAGTTTCCGGGACAGGGACTACAATGAGCAGTTCTTC
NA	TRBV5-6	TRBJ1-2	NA	CASSSNWGDGQGYTF	TGTGCCAGCAGCTCCAATTGGGGTGACGGACAGGGCTACACCTTC
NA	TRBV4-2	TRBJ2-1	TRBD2	CASSQDPDSGSREQFF	TGTGCCAGCAGCCAAGATCCGGATAGCGGGAGCCGTGAGCAGTTCTTC
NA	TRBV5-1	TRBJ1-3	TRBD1	CASSYLQGASGNTIYF	TGCGCCAGCAGCTACTTACAGGGGGCCTCTGGAAACACCATATACTTT
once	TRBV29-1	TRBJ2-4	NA	CSVEDLTGDLNIQYF	TGCAGCGTTGAAGATCTCACGGGGGACTTAAACATTCAGTACTTC
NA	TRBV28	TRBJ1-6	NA	CASSFVSGDNSPLHF	TGTGCCAGCAGTTTCGTATCAGGGGACAATTCACCCCTCCACTTT
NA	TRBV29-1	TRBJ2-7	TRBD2	CSVEDFAAGESYEQYF	TGCAGCGTTGAAGATTTCGCGGCGGGAGAATCGTACGAGCAGTACTTC
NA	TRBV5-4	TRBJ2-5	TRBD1	CASSDRGRGTETQYF	TGTGCCAGCAGCGACAGGGGCCGGGGTACAGAGACCCAGTACTTC
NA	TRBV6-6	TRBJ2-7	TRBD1	CASSYSDRLYEQYF	TGTGCCAGCAGTTACTCGGACAGGCTTTACGAGCAGTACTTC
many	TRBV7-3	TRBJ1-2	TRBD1	CASSSSGGYGYTF	TGTGCCAGCAGCTCTTCAGGGGGCTATGGCTACACCTTC
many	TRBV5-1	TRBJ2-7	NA	CASRRPGAYEQYF	TGCGCCAGCCGCCGGCCGGGAGCCTACGAGCAGTACTTC
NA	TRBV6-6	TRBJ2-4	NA	CASSYSIKNIQYF	TGTGCCAGCAGTTATTCTATCAAAAACATTCAGTACTTC
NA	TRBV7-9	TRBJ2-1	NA	CASSLGRGDNEQFF	TGTGCCAGCAGCTTGGGACGCGGGGACAATGAGCAGTTCTTC
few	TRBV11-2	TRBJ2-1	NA	CASSRQSDSYNEQFF	TGTGCCAGCAGCCGACAGTCGGACTCCTACAATGAGCAGTTCTTC
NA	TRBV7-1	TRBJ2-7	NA	CASSLDGGEQYF	TGTGCCAGCAGTTTAGATGGGGGCGAGCAGTACTTC
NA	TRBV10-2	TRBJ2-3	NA	CASSEFPRDMSAAQYF	TGCGCCAGCAGTGAGTTCCCCCGCGACATGTCCGCGGCGCAGTATTTT
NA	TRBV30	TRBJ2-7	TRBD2	CAWRGLAGVKQYF	TGTGCCTGGAGGGGACTAGCGGGAGTTAAGCAGTACTTC
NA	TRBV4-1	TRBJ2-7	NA	CASSQRVGHEQYF	TGCGCCAGCAGCCAGCGGGTGGGCCACGAGCAGTACTTC
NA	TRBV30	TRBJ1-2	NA	CAWGTNYGYTF	TGTGCCTGGGGGACTAACTATGGCTACACCTTC
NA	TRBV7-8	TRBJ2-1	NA	CASSSRDGYNEQFF	TGTGCCAGCAGCTCCCGGGACGGATACAATGAGCAGTTCTTC
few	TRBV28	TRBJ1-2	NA	CASSTTGLLNYGYTF	TGTGCCAGCAGTACCACGGGACTGTTAAACTATGGCTACACCTTC